Given below is one T cell receptor beta chain in context. These data originate in a study of response to subunit inactivated influenza vaccine. The V end lost 0 bases, the J end lost 5 bases, and 8 bases lay between the germline ends. The CDR3 sequence is 14 residues long. The germline V gene has CDR1 MNHEY and CDR2 SVGEGT. One entry per CDR3 protein, called by TCRdb with MiXCR from the RT-PCR reads. The profile covers about 780,000 distinct CDR3 sequences, with about a fifth appearing a single time and about 11% taken by the ten largest. Sample: PBMCs from blood, taken 5 to 6 days after vaccination. J is TRBJ2-1 and V is TRBV6-2 or TRBV6-3; D not resolved. This clonotype was obtained from a man in his fifties or sixties who received an inactivated influenza vaccine. The DNA of the CDR3 is TGTGCCAGCAGTTACTCCCGCTGGAACAATGAGCAGTTCTTC. This sequence encodes CASSYSRWNNEQFF.